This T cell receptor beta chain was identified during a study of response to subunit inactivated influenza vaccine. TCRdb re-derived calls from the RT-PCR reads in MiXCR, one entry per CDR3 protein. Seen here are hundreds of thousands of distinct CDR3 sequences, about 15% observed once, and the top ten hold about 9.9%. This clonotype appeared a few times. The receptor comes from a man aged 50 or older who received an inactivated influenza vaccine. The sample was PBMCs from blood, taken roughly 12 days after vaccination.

The CDR3 nucleotides are TGCAGTGCTAGAGTGGCAGCCAATCAGCCCCAGCATTTT. Translated: CSARVAANQPQHF. V usage is TRBV20-1 and J usage is TRBJ1-5; D not resolved. Trimming cost V 1 base and J 3 bases, with 7 bases left between them. Germline V gene sequence: CDR1 DFQATT, CDR2 SNEGSKA (reference sequence). This CDR3 comprises 13 residues.